The clone carrying this TCR beta chain was detected ten times or more. Antigen unknown. This sample is drawn from a study of CD8 T cells in ankylosing spondylitis. In TCRdb, the 5' RACE reads were re-called with MiXCR into one record per CDR3 protein. The sample records hundreds of thousands of distinct CDR3 sequences, around 20% being singletons. Study-wide results and limits: Disease-linked clones, CD8+, were relatively rare in peripheral blood. Characteristic of ankylosing spondylitis blood, it appeared, was a TCR beta motif comprising roughly eight highly homologous variants. Disease-associated clones were reportedly significantly overrepresented in matched ankylosing spondylitis synovial fluid.

The CDR3 has 13 amino acids. The V end was cut by 6 bases, the J end by 6 bases, with 14 bases between. Germline CDR1 and CDR2: MRHNA and SNTAGT. This receptor was taken from a female donor with ankylosing spondylitis or in good health (not recorded which). Sequenced: blood, either unsorted or a sorted T cell fraction (not recorded which). The chain uses TRBV6-4 and TRBJ1-2; D perhaps matches TRBD1 (6 bases). CDR3 loop: CASSASGVHGYTF. In DNA form, the CDR3 reads TGTGCCAGCAGCGCGTCAGGGGTCCATGGCTACACCTTC.